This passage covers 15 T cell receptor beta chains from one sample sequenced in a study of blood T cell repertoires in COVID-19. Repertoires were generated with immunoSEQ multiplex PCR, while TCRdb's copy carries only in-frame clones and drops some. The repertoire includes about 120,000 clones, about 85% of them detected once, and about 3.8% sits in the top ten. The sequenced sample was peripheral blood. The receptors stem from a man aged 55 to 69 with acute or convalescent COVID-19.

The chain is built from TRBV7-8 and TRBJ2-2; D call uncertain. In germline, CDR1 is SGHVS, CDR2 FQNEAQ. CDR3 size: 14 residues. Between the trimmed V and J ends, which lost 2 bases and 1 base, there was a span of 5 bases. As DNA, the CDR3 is TGTGCCAGCAGCTTAATAGAGAACACCGGGGAGCTGTTTTTT. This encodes CASSLIENTGELFF.

CDR3 sequence reads: CASSPQRGAYEQYF. CDR3 in DNA: TGTGCCAGCTCACCACAACGGGGGGCCTACGAGCAGTACTTC. The rearrangement joins TRBV18 to TRBJ2-7; 7 nucleotides agree with TRBD2. Per germline, CDR1 KGHSH and CDR2 LQKENI. The junction had 2 bases not matched to a gene; V was cut back by 1 base and J by 2 bases. The CDR3 spans 14 residues.

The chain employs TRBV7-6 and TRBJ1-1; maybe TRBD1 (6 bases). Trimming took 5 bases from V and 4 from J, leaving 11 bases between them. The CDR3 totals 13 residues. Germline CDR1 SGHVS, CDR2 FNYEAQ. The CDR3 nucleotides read TGTGCCAGCAGCGAGACAGGAGTCACTGAAGCTTTCTTT. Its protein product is CASSETGVTEAFF.

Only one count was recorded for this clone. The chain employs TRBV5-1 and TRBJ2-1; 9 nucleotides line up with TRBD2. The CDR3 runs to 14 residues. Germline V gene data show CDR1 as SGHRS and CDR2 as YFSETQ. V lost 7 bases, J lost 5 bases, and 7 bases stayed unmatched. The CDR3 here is CASGASGNHNEQFF. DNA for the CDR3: TGCGCCAGCGGCGCTAGCGGGAACCACAATGAGCAGTTCTTC.

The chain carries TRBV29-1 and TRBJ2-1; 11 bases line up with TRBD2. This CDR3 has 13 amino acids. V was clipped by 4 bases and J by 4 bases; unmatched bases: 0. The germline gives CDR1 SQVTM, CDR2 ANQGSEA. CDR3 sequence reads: CSVVAGGYNEQFF. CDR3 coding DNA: TGCAGCGTTGTAGCGGGAGGGTACAATGAGCAGTTCTTC.

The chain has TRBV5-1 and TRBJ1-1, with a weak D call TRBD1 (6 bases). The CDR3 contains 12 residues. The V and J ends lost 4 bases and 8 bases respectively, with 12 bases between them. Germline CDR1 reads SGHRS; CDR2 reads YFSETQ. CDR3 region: CASSPDQGEAFF. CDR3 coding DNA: TGCGCCAGCAGCCCCGACCAGGGGGAAGCTTTCTTT.

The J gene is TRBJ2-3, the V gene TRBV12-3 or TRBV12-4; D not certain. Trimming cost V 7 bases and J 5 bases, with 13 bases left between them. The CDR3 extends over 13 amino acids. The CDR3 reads CASTTGVEDTQYF. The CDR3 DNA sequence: TGTGCCAGCACTACCGGAGTAGAAGATACGCAGTATTTT.

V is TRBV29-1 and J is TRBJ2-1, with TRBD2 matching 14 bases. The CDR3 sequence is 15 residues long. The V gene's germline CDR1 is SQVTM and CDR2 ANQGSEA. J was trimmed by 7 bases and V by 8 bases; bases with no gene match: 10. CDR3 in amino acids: CSSRLAGGPGNEQFF. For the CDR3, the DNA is TGCAGCTCGAGACTAGCGGGAGGGCCAGGGAATGAGCAGTTCTTC.

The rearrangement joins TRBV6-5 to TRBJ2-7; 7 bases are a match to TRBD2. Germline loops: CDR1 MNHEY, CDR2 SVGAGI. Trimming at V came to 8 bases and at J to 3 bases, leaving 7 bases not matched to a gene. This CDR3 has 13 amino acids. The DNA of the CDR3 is TGTGCCAGCGTTTTGGGAGGGTTCTACGAGCAGTACTTC. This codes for CASVLGGFYEQYF.

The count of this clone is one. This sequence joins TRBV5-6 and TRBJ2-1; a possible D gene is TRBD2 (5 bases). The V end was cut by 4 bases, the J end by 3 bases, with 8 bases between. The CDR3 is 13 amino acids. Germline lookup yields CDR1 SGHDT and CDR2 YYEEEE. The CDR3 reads CASSPGNYNEQFF. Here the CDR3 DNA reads TGTGCCAGCAGCCCGGGGAACTACAATGAGCAGTTCTTC.

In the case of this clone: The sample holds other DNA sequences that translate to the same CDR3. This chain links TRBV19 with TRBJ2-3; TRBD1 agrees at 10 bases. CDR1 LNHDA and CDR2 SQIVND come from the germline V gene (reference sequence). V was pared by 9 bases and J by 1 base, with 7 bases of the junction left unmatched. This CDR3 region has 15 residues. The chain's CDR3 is CASRRTGGGTDTQYF. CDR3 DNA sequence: TGTGCCAGCAGAAGGACAGGGGGAGGCACAGATACGCAGTATTTT.

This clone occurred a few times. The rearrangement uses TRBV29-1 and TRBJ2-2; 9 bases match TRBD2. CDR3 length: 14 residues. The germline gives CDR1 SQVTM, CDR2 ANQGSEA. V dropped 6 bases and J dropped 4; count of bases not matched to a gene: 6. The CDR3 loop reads CSVLAGEITGELFF. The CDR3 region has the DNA TGCAGCGTATTAGCGGGAGAGATCACCGGGGAGCTGTTTTTT.

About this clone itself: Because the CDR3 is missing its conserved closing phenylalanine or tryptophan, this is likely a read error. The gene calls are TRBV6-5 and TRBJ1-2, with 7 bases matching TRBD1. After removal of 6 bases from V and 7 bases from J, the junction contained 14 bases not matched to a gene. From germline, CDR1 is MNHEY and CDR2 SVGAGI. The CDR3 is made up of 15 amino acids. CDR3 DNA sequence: TGTGCCAGCAGCCCGAGAGACAGGGCTTTCGGTGGCTACACCCTC. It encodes CASSPRDRAFGGYTL.

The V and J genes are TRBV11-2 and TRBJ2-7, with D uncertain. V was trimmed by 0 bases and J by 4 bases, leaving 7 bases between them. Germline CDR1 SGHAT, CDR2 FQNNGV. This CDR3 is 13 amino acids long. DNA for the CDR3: TGTGCCAGCAGCTTAGATCTAGAGTACGAGCAGTACTTC. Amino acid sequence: CASSLDLEYEQYF.

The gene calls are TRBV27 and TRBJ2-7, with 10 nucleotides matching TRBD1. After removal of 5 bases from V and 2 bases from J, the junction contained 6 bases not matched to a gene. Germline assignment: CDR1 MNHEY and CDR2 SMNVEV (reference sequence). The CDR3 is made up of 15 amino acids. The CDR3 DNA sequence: TGTGCCAGCAGTGCGCAGGGGACAGGGGCCTACGAGCAGTACTTC. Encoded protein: CASSAQGTGAYEQYF.